These 2 T cell receptor beta chains were sequenced from one sample in a study of cytomegalovirus exposure and HLA in healthy donors. Clones were read by immunoSEQ multiplex PCR, and TCRdb kept only the in-frame ones, dropping some. The sample shows some 240,000 clones, 87% of them seen only once. The sequencing sample was made of PBMCs. The receptors originated from a woman under 30 in good health and CMV-seropositive.

This chain connects TRBV7-8 to TRBJ1-2; no reliable D call. CDR1 and CDR2 (germline): SGHVS, FQNEAQ. This CDR3 comprises 14 residues. V was cut by 0 bases and J by 5 bases, with 10 bases left in between. CDR3 DNA: TGTGCCAGCAGCTTAGCTAGGACTGTATATGGCTACACCTTC. It yields the protein CASSLARTVYGYTF.

Points on this clone: Other DNA sequences in this sample translate to the same CDR3. This rearrangement joins TRBV27 to TRBJ2-1; D not certain. The length of the CDR3 is 13 residues. Germline CDR1 is MNHEY and CDR2 is SMNVEV (reference sequence). Trimming took off 3 bases at V and 0 bases at J, with 3 bases between the two ends. The DNA of the CDR3 is TGTGCCAGCAGTTTCAGCTCCTACAATGAGCAGTTCTTC. Translation: CASSFSSYNEQFF.